This TCR beta chain was profiled in a study of T-cell memory formation after mild COVID-19. Deletions cut 4 bases from V and 15 bases from J, with 19 bases between. Germline lookup yields CDR1 MNHEY and CDR2 SVGAGI. The CDR3 length is 13 residues. TCRdb analysed the 5' RACE reads with MiXCR anew, one entry per CDR3 protein. The sample holds 55,000 to 75,000 distinct CDR3 sequences; 25% to 30% are singletons and the top ten take about 40%. Material: PBMCs or a T cell subset sorted from them (not recorded which). The origin of this receptor is a man aged 18 to 29 who had mild COVID-19 (a few samples of this study predate the infection). Cell type and time point are not known. The chain carries TRBV6-5 and TRBJ1-5; D unresolved. The CDR3 protein is CASSFASTAYRHF. The CDR3 bases are TGTGCCAGCAGTTTCGCATCGACCGCCTATCGGCATTTT.